These 8 T cell receptor beta chains were sequenced from one sample in a study of T-cell reconstitution after alpha-beta-depleted transplantation in children. Unique molecular identifiers featured in how the TCRbeta library was prepared. Each CDR3 protein is one row after TCRdb ran MiXCR on the PCR reads. The repertoire has almost 500,000 distinct CDR3 sequences, roughly a tenth of them found once; the top ten carry 2% to 2.5%. The material was PBMCs, obtained before TCRalphabeta/CD19-depleted stem cell transplant. These receptor sequences come from a child under 10 years old with inherited bone marrow failure, due to receive a stem cell transplant.

This chain connects TRBV4-1 to TRBJ1-2; 7 bases match TRBD1. V lost 2 bases to trimming and J lost 4 bases; unmatched junction nucleotides: 13. The CDR3 loop spans 17 amino acids. CDR1 and CDR2 from the germline V gene are MGHRA and YSYEKL. The CDR3: CASSQPILQGMGYGYTF. Here the CDR3 DNA reads TGCGCCAGCAGCCAACCGATTCTACAGGGGATGGGCTATGGCTACACCTTC.

The table lists this clonotype with many counts. CDR3 sequence: CASSDRPGDTQYF. The CDR3 DNA sequence: TGTGCCAGCAGTGACAGGCCCGGGGATACGCAGTATTTT. The chain combines TRBV25-1 with TRBJ2-3; D unresolved. Trimming pared 3 bases from V and 6 bases from J, leaving 10 bases between. CDR3 size: 13 residues. Germline assignment: CDR1 MGHDK and CDR2 SYGVNS.

This clonotype was counted between two and nine times. The chain carries TRBV30 and TRBJ2-7, with D possibly being TRBD1 or TRBD2 (5 bases each). There are 13 residues in the CDR3. V was pared by 0 bases and J by 6 bases, with 12 bases between. The germline V gene encodes CDR1 GTSNPN and CDR2 SVGIG (reference sequence). CDR3 nucleotide sequence: TGTGCCTGGAGTGTAGGGACCTTTAGCGAGCAGTACTTC. This sequence encodes CAWSVGTFSEQYF.

The table lists this clonotype with many counts. The rearrangement links TRBV20-1 to TRBJ1-2; D is undetermined. The CDR3 is 12 amino acids. V lost 5 bases to trimming and J lost 4 bases, with 11 bases between them. Per germline, CDR1 DFQATT and CDR2 SNEGSKA (reference sequence). This CDR3 reads CSASFSIYGYTF. The CDR3 bases are TGCAGTGCTTCGTTTTCTATCTATGGCTACACCTTC.

In its sample, this clonotype was seen a few times. The chain is built from TRBV20-1 and TRBJ2-1; TRBD1 matches 10 bases. The CDR3 is 15 residues long. Germline V lookup: CDR1 DFQATT, CDR2 SNEGSKA (reference sequence). The J segment lost 7 bases and the V segment lost 3 bases, leaving 9 bases of the junction unmatched. The CDR3 here is CSASGGQGPGNEQFF. DNA of the CDR3: TGCAGTGCTAGTGGGGGACAGGGGCCGGGGAATGAGCAGTTCTTC.

This clonotype was picked up many times. The V and J genes are TRBV28 and TRBJ2-7; the D gene could be TRBD1 or TRBD2 (5 bases each). The CDR3 is 14 amino acids. The germline gives CDR1 MDHEN, CDR2 SYDVKM. Deletions cut 2 bases from V and 2 bases from J, with 10 bases between. The CDR3 DNA is TGTGCCAGCAGTTTAATTGAGGGGCCCTACGAGCAGTACTTC. It translates to CASSLIEGPYEQYF.

This clonotype was found many times. The rearrangement uses TRBV29-1 and TRBJ2-3, with TRBD2 matching 13 bases. This CDR3 spans 14 amino acids. CDR1 and CDR2 (germline): SQVTM, ANQGSEA. V lost 7 bases and J lost 4; bases outside the gene matches: 5. The CDR3 region has the DNA TGCAGCGCTACTAGCGGGAGGGCACCAGATACGCAGTATTTT. Its translation: CSATSGRAPDTQYF.

This clonotype came up many times. The rearrangement uses TRBV29-1 and TRBJ1-2; D is ambiguous. Trimming removed 6 bases from V and 4 bases from J, with 24 bases in between. Germline CDR1 and CDR2: SQVTM and ANQGSEA. The CDR3 sequence is 16 residues long. As DNA, the CDR3 is TGCAGCGTCGCCGTCCCAGACACGCTGGTCGGCTATGGCTACACCTTC. Protein product: CSVAVPDTLVGYGYTF.